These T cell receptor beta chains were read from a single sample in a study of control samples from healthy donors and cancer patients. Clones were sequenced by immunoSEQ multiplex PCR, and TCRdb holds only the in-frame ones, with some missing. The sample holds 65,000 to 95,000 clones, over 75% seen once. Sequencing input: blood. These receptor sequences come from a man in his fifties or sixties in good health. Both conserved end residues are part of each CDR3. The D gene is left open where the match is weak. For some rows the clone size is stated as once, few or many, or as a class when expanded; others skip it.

CASSRWGGTEAFF	TGTGCCAGCAGCCGCTGGGGTGGCACTGAAGCTTTCTTT	TRBV13	TRBJ1-1	.	few
CASSNPQGLGSPLHF	TGTGCCAGCAGCAACCCACAGGGTTTAGGATCACCCCTCCACTTT	TRBV7-9	TRBJ1-6	.	.
CASSYSSTAVNTEAFF	TGTGCCAGCAGTTACTCGTCGACGGCGGTTAACACTGAAGCTTTCTTT	TRBV6-2/TRBV6-3	TRBJ1-1	.	.
CASSFGGNTEAFF	TGTGCCAGCAGCTTCGGGGGGAACACTGAAGCTTTCTTT	TRBV7-9	TRBJ1-1	.	.
CAWSRVGTENTEAFF	TGTGCCTGGAGTAGGGTAGGAACTGAGAACACTGAAGCTTTCTTT	TRBV30	TRBJ1-1	.	few
CASSEVGRENF	TGTGCCAGCAGTGAAGTCGGCAGGGAGAACTTC	TRBV2	TRBJ2-7	.	.
CAVGGVSTDTQYF	TGCGCCGTGGGCGGCGTTAGCACAGATACGCAGTATTTT	TRBV10-2	TRBJ2-3	.	.
CASSYLPGTGVQETQYF	TGTGCCAGCAGCTACCTCCCCGGGACAGGAGTCCAAGAGACCCAGTACTTC	TRBV7-2	TRBJ2-5	TRBD1	.
CASSLWAGNSNQPQHF	TGTGCCAGCAGCTTATGGGCCGGGAATAGCAATCAGCCCCAGCATTTT	TRBV7-8	TRBJ1-5	.	once
CAWSAPGLAGVGADTQYF	TGTGCCTGGAGTGCCCCCGGACTAGCGGGAGTAGGAGCAGATACGCAGTATTTT	TRBV30	TRBJ2-3	TRBD2	.
CASSKQDGITSPLHF	TGTGCCAGTAGTAAACAGGACGGGATCACTTCACCCCTCCACTTT	TRBV19	TRBJ1-6	.	.
CASSLQGEYSPLHF	TGTGCCAGCAGCTTACAAGGGGAGTATTCACCCCTCCACTTT	TRBV7-2	TRBJ1-6	.	.
CASSSRQGAWVEKLFF	TGTGCCAGCAGTTCACGACAGGGGGCTTGGGTTGAAAAACTGTTTTTT	TRBV28	TRBJ1-4	TRBD1	.
CATSDFRQVSNEQFF	TGTGCCACCAGTGATTTTCGGCAGGTGAGCAATGAGCAGTTCTTC	TRBV24-1	TRBJ2-1	.	.
CASSQELLRTNIQYF	TGCGCCAGCAGCCAAGAGCTCCTACGGACCAACATTCAGTACTTC	TRBV4-3	TRBJ2-4	.	.
CASSQDSRTRTGELFF	TGCGCCAGCAGCCAAGATAGTAGGACACGGACCGGGGAGCTGTTTTTT	TRBV4-3	TRBJ2-2	.	.
CASSPTDTGSSPYGYTF	TGTGCCAGCTCACCCACCGATACGGGTTCCTCTCCCTATGGCTACACCTTC	TRBV18	TRBJ1-2	.	.
CSVDSMGKAFF	TGCAGCGTTGATTCTATGGGTAAAGCTTTCTTT	TRBV29-1	TRBJ1-1	.	.
CASSLGDTIPHF	TGTGCCAGCAGCTTGGGGGACACAATCCCCCACTTT	TRBV5-6	TRBJ1-6	.	.
CASSTTGEVNQPQHF	TGTGCCAGCAGCACAACAGGGGAGGTCAATCAGCCCCAGCATTTT	TRBV6-2/TRBV6-3	TRBJ1-5	TRBD1	.
CASSAQMNTEAFF	TGTGCCAGCAGCGCCCAGATGAACACTGAAGCTTTCTTT	TRBV9	TRBJ1-1	.	few
CATSGTGQGELAPNTGELFF	TGTGCCACCAGTGGCACGGGACAGGGGGAACTAGCACCGAACACCGGGGAGCTGTTTTTT	TRBV24-1	TRBJ2-2	TRBD1	.
CASSLAANTEAFF	TGTGCCAGCAGCTTAGCAGCTAACACTGAAGCTTTCTTT	TRBV7-6	TRBJ1-1	.	.
CASSYRTSGTDTQYF	TGTGCCAGCAGTTACCGGACTAGCGGCACAGATACGCAGTATTTT	TRBV6-5	TRBJ2-3	TRBD2	.